This paragraph covers one T cell receptor beta chain sequence. Sequencing used immunoSEQ multiplex PCR; TCRdb keeps in-frame clones, though not all of them. The table has about 6,100 clones, about 80% seen once. These data are taken from a study of immune evolution from preneoplasia to lung adenocarcinoma. About the study: HLA loss of heterozygosity: about 7% AIS, under 19% MIA, around 35% ADC, none AAH.

The sequenced material came from FFPE minimally invasive lung adenocarcinoma tissue. The origin of this receptor is a person between 60 and 80 years old with lung adenocarcinoma.

For the CDR3, the DNA is TGTGCCAGCAGCTCCCCGTCGGGGAGGGGGTACACCGGGGAGCTGTTTTTT. Its translation: CASSSPSGRGYTGELFF. V is TRBV7-9 and J is TRBJ2-2; a weak D match, TRBD2 (7 bases). V was cut by 4 bases and J by 3 bases, with 18 bases left in between. Germline loops: CDR1 SEHNR, CDR2 FQNEAQ (reference sequence). CDR3 length: 17 amino acids.